The present entry profiles one TCR beta chain with its context. The data originate from a study of blood T cell repertoires in COVID-19. Study-level information: The origin of the acute and convalescent COVID-19 samples was the United States, Italy and Spain. PBMCs, B-cell-depleted T cells, or T cells were the source of the cDNA or gDNA that made up the material.

V was clipped by 2 bases and J by 3 bases, with 10 bases between them. CDR1 SGHVS and CDR2 FQNEAQ come from the germline V gene. The CDR3 length is 14 residues. In the source study's methods: Estimation of nucleated cell counts relied on the amplification of reference gene primers. Clones were sequenced by immunoSEQ multiplex PCR, and TCRdb holds only the in-frame ones, with some missing. V and J calls and clone size are those listed in that table; D and trimming were worked out from the DNA. Found here are tens of thousands of clones, 65% to 85% of them singletons; the top ten hold less than 45%. This TCR came from a woman older than 75 with active or convalescent COVID-19. The sequenced sample was peripheral blood. V gene TRBV7-8 combines with J gene TRBJ2-5, with D maybe TRBD2 (5 bases). CDR3 sequence reads: CASSLWTGEETQYF. CDR3 nucleotide sequence: TGTGCCAGCAGCTTATGGACTGGGGAAGAGACCCAGTACTTC.